Listed below are T cell receptor beta chains from one sample, sequenced in a study of T cell changes during pregnancy in multiple sclerosis. The data were produced by immunoSEQ multiplex PCR, yet TCRdb's version contains in-frame clones alone and is incomplete. The table shows tens of thousands of clones, with over 80% occurring only once. Sequences were derived from peripheral blood, sampled in the first trimester of pregnancy. All receptors come from a female donor in good health, enrolled as a control in a pregnancy study. The CDR3 runs from the conserved cysteine through the conserved F or W. Rows may omit the clone size; those that give it use once, few, many or a size class.

TRBJ1-1,TRBV6-5,NA,CASSYTGQGGTEAFF
TRBJ2-2,TRBV25-1,once,CASSEPTGWGAGELFF
TRBJ1-5,TRBV27,NA,CASSLRGQGRNQPQHF
TRBJ1-1,TRBV7-2,NA,CASSLDRAEAFF
TRBJ1-2,TRBV27,NA,CASSLEPYNYGYTF
TRBJ1-5,TRBV30,NA,CAWSDGTGGQPQHF
TRBJ1-2,TRBV21-1,NA,CASSKARRAQYGYTF
TRBJ1-1,TRBV5-4,NA,CASTGGKGTEAFF
TRBJ1-4,TRBV5-6,NA,CASSLTGQALNEKLFF
TRBJ1-5,TRBV5-1,once,CASSRGSGNQPQHF
TRBJ2-7,TRBV6-5,NA,CASSLRVLAKQYF
TRBJ1-2,TRBV4-2,NA,CASSQAPYGYTF